The T cell receptor beta chain under discussion was sequenced for a study of PD-1 blockade in classical Hodgkin lymphoma. Study as a whole: On a schedule of every 2 weeks, patients received nivolumab 3 mg/kg intravenously.

The germline gives CDR1 LNHDA, CDR2 SQIVND (reference sequence). CDR3 size: 13 residues. Trimming cost V 5 bases and J 3 bases; bases outside gene matches: 4. Concerning this clone: Its specificity is not known.

Only in-frame clones appear in the TCRdb table, and some are missing; sequencing was by immunoSEQ multiplex PCR. The sample contains tens of thousands of clones, roughly 89% of which appear only once. Every patient was affected by relapse after autologous stem cell transplantation, while exposure to brentuximab vedotin was not uniform. Study-level results: Initiation of nivolumab under 1 year after ASCT led to exclusion of patients. The repertoire differences lack a defined cause, possibly disease activity or prior therapy.

Sequencing used peripheral blood mononuclear cells (PBMCs), obtained before the second cycle of nivolumab. The chain carries TRBV19 and TRBJ2-7; 7 bases fit TRBD1. The receptor was isolated from a human donor with classical Hodgkin lymphoma. The CDR3 nucleotides are TGTGCCAGTAGTCGAGGGGGCAGCTACGAGCAGTACTTC. Its protein is CASSRGGSYEQYF.